The clone carrying this T cell receptor (beta chain) was seen only once. Sequence at one end of the junction differs from germline and may be a read error. The record originates from a study of cytomegalovirus exposure and HLA in healthy donors. The study ran its PCR with 60 Vbeta and 13 Jbeta primers. Repertoires were generated with immunoSEQ multiplex PCR, while TCRdb's copy carries only in-frame clones and drops some. The sample consists of roughly 120,000 clones, 81% of them appearing once. This CDR3 spans 15 amino acids. Germline loops: CDR1 SGHRS, CDR2 YFSETQ. The source is a woman under 40 in good health and CMV-seronegative. The chain has TRBV5-1 and TRBJ2-3; tentative D call: TRBD2 (5 bases). Sequenced input: PBMCs. DNA for the CDR3: TGCACCAGCAGCCCGGCAAGGACTGTGACAGATACGCAGTATTTT. This sequence encodes CTSSPARTVTDTQYF.